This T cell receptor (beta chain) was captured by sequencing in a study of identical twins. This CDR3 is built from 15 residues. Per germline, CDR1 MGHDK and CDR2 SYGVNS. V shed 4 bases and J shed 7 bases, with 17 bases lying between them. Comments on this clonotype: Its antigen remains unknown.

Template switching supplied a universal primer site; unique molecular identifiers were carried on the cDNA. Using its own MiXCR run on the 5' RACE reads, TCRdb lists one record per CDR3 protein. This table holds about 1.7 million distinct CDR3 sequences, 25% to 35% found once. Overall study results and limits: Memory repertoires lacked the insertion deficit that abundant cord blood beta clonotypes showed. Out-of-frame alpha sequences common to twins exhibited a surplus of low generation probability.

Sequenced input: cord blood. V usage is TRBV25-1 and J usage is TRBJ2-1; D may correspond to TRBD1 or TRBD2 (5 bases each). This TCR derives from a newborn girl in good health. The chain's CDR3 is CASSVPGIRDNEQFF. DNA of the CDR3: TGTGCCAGCAGTGTCCCGGGAATCAGGGATAATGAGCAGTTCTTC.